A selection of T cell receptor beta chains follows, all from one sample in a study of T cell responses to AZD1222 COVID-19 vaccine. Produced via immunoSEQ multiplex PCR; TCRdb's table is partial and in-frame only. The sample shows 100,000 or so clones, about 93% of them seen only once. The source material was peripheral blood, sampled 28 days after the second AZD1222 dose. The receptors here all came from an adult who received the AZD1222 COVID-19 vaccine. The CDR3 runs from the conserved cysteine through the conserved F or W. The order of the fields is clone size, D gene, J gene, V gene, CDR3 protein, CDR3 DNA. A D gene is named only where the DNA matches it firmly. Clone sizes are given selectively: once, few, many, or a class where the clone is expanded.

.	.	TRBJ2-5	TRBV28	CASSSRWGTQYF	TGTGCCAGCAGCTCCAGGTGGGGGACTCAGTACTTC
.	TRBD1	TRBJ2-7	TRBV6-6	CASSTTSTGPDYEQYF	TGTGCCAGCAGTACAACGTCGACAGGGCCCGACTACGAGCAGTACTTC
.	.	TRBJ2-5	TRBV28	CASSYLYQETQYF	TGTGCCAGCAGTTACTTGTACCAAGAGACCCAGTACTTC
few	.	TRBJ1-1	TRBV10-1	CASSESRGNTEAFF	TGCGCCAGCAGTGAGTCGAGGGGGAACACTGAAGCTTTCTTT
.	TRBD2	TRBJ2-2	TRBV11-3	CASSYPSGGGTGELFF	TGTGCCAGCAGCTACCCGAGCGGGGGAGGCACCGGGGAGCTGTTTTTT
.	.	TRBJ2-3	TRBV7-3	CASTRDGGRTDTQYF	TGTGCCAGCACCCGGGACGGGGGGCGCACAGATACGCAGTATTTT
.	.	TRBJ2-2	TRBV5-6	CASIRGTTLNTGELFF	TGTGCCAGCATCCGAGGTACAACGCTGAACACCGGGGAGCTGTTTTTT
.	.	TRBJ1-6	TRBV28	CASSFDGGGYSPLHF	TGTGCCAGCAGTTTCGATGGGGGAGGGTATTCACCCCTCCACTTT
few	TRBD1	TRBJ1-6	TRBV6-1	CASSDSTGEGGSPLHF	TGTGCCAGCAGTGATTCGACAGGGGAAGGTGGTTCACCCCTCCACTTT
.	TRBD1	TRBJ1-5	TRBV2	CASKGQVNQPQHF	TGTGCCAGCAAGGGACAGGTCAATCAGCCCCAGCATTTT
once	TRBD2	TRBJ2-3	TRBV30	CAWSVGLAGDTDTQYF	TGTGCCTGGAGTGTCGGGCTAGCGGGGGATACAGATACGCAGTATTTT
.	.	TRBJ1-3	TRBV3-1/TRBV3-2	CASSQGFYGNSGNTIYF	TGTGCCAGCAGCCAAGGGTTTTACGGCAACTCTGGAAACACCATATATTTT
.	TRBD1	TRBJ1-5	TRBV19	CASREVWTGNYQPQHF	TGTGCCAGTAGGGAAGTTTGGACAGGGAATTATCAGCCCCAGCATTTT
.	.	TRBJ1-2	TRBV6-5	CASQGYYGYTF	TGTGCCAGTCAGGGTTACTATGGCTACACCTTC
.	TRBD1	TRBJ1-1	TRBV20-1	CSASKGAAAFF	TGCAGTGCTAGTAAGGGGGCAGCAGCTTTCTTT
.	.	TRBJ2-3	TRBV9	CASSYGSTDTQYF	TGTGCCAGCAGCTACGGAAGCACAGATACGCAGTATTTT
once	.	TRBJ1-5	TRBV19	CASSMPAGGWSNQPQHF	TGTGCCAGTAGTATGCCCGCGGGGGGATGGAGCAATCAGCCCCAGCATTTT
.	.	TRBJ1-1	TRBV7-9	CASSPGTITEAFF	TGTGCCAGCAGCCCCGGGACAATCACTGAAGCTTTCTTT
.	.	TRBJ1-5	TRBV7-2	CASSLVGGGVRPQHF	TGTGCCAGCAGCTTAGTCGGCGGGGGGGTCCGGCCCCAGCATTTT
once	TRBD2	TRBJ2-1	TRBV9	CASSVVAGGPYNEQFF	TGTGCCAGCAGCGTAGTAGCGGGGGGCCCCTACAATGAGCAGTTCTTC
.	.	TRBJ1-4	TRBV30	CAWSVGLWEKLFF	TGTGCCTGGAGTGTGGGACTCTGGGAAAAACTGTTTTTT
.	.	TRBJ2-7	TRBV10-3	CATGWRGYEQYF	TGTGCCACCGGTTGGCGGGGATACGAGCAGTACTTC
.	TRBD1	TRBJ1-4	TRBV2	CASHRGPNEKLFF	TGTGCCAGCCACAGGGGCCCTAATGAAAAACTGTTTTTT
.	.	TRBJ1-2	TRBV12-3/TRBV12-4	CASSLGPSWGYTF	TGTGCCAGCAGTTTGGGTCCTTCATGGGGCTACACCTTC
once	.	TRBJ1-2	TRBV5-4	CASSSPAGGLYGYTF	TGTGCCAGCAGCTCCCCGGCCGGCGGGCTCTATGGCTACACCTTC
.	.	TRBJ1-2	TRBV28	CASSLGGIYGYTF	TGTGCCAGCAGTTTGGGAGGGATCTATGGCTACACCTTC
.	.	TRBJ1-5	TRBV6-4	CASGAGSGNQPQHF	TGTGCCTCCGGTGCAGGGTCGGGCAATCAGCCCCAGCATTTT
.	.	TRBJ1-6	TRBV6-6	CASSYSFDSPLHF	TGTGCCAGCAGTTACTCTTTCGACTCACCCCTCCACTTT
.	.	TRBJ1-2	TRBV2	CASSQLPASLIYGYTF	TGTGCCAGCAGTCAACTACCAGCCAGCTTAATCTATGGCTACACCTTC
.	.	TRBJ1-1	TRBV7-2	CASSFRIGTVNTEAFF	TGTGCCAGCAGCTTCCGCATAGGGACGGTGAACACTGAAGCTTTCTTT
.	TRBD2	TRBJ2-3	TRBV7-2	CASSPNLAGGTDTQYF	TGTGCCAGCAGCCCTAACCTAGCGGGGGGCACAGATACGCAGTATTTT
once	.	TRBJ2-1	TRBV28	CASSLGGSYNEQFF	TGTGCCAGCAGTTTGGGCGGCTCCTACAATGAGCAGTTCTTC
.	.	TRBJ1-4	TRBV27	CASSLGLDEKLFF	TGTGCCAGCAGTCTAGGCCTCGATGAAAAACTGTTTTTT
.	TRBD1	TRBJ1-1	TRBV4-2	CASSQLGQPEAFF	TGTGCCAGCAGCCAACTGGGACAGCCTGAAGCTTTCTTT
.	.	TRBJ2-7	TRBV6-5	CASSYSRRGDYEQYF	TGTGCCAGCAGTTACTCGAGGAGGGGGGACTACGAGCAGTACTTC
once	.	TRBJ1-1	TRBV6-2/TRBV6-3	CASSSPGGVRNTEAFF	TGTGCCAGCAGTTCGCCGGGTGGGGTCAGAAACACTGAAGCTTTCTTT
.	.	TRBJ2-3	TRBV11-3	CASSLGVLGDTDTQYF	TGTGCCAGCAGCTTGGGGGTTTTAGGGGACACAGATACGCAGTATTTT
.	.	TRBJ2-5	TRBV2	CASSVSVQETQYF	TGTGCCAGCAGTGTATCCGTCCAAGAGACCCAGTACTTC
.	.	TRBJ1-5	TRBV6-5	CASTGLGNQPQHF	TGTGCCAGCACTGGCTTGGGAAATCAGCCCCAGCATTTT
.	TRBD1	TRBJ2-7	TRBV7-2	CASSWWRTGVSYEQYF	TGTGCCAGCAGCTGGTGGCGGACAGGGGTCAGTTACGAGCAGTACTTC